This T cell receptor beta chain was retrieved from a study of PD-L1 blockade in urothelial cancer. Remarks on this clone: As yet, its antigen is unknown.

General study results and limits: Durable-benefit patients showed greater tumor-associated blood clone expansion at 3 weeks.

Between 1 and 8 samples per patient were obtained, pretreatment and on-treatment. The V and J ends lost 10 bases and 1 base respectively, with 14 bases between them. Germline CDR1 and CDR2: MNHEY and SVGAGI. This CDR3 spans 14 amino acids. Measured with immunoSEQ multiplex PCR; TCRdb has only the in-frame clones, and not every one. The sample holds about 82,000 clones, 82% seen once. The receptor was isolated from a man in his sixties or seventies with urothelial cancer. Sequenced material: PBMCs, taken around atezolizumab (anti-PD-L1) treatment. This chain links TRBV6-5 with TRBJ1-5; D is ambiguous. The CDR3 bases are TGTGCCACAGACTCGGGGTTGAGCAATCAGCCCCAGCATTTT. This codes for CATDSGLSNQPQHF.